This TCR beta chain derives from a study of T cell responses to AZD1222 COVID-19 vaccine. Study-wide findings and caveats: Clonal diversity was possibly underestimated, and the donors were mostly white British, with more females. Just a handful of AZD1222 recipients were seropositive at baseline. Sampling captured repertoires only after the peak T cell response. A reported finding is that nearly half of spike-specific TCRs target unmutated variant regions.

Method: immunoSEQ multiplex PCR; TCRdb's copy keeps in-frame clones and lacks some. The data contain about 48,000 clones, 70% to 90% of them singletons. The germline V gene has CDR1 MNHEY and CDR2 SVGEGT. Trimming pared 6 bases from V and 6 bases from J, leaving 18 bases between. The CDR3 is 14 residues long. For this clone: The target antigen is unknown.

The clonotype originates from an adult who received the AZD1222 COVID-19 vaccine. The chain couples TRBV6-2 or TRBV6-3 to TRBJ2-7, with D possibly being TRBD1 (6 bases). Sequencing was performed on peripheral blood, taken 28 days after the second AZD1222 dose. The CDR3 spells CASSLDSPSTEQYF. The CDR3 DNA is TGTGCCAGCAGCCTGGACAGTCCGTCCACCGAGCAGTACTTC.